These 6 T cell receptor beta chains originate from one sample sequenced in a study of blood T cell repertoires in COVID-19. Libraries were prepared by immunoSEQ multiplex PCR; TCRdb keeps only in-frame clonotypes and omits some of them. The table lists about 200,000 clones, about 84% of them singletons. The sequencing input was PBMCs or T cells enriched from blood (not recorded which). Source of these receptors: a man in his forties or fifties with acute COVID-19.

The V call is TRBV4-1, the J call TRBJ2-7, with D tentatively TRBD1 (6 bases). Germline V gene data show CDR1 as MGHRA and CDR2 as YSYEKL. The length of the CDR3 is 16 residues. V gave up 1 base and J gave up 4 bases, with 17 bases separating them. Written as DNA, the CDR3 is TGCGCCAGCAGCCAAGTCAGGGGTTCGTCGGCATACGAGCAGTACTTC. It codes for CASSQVRGSSAYEQYF.

The table lists this clone with a count of one. This chain links TRBV28 with TRBJ2-3; D remains unclear. The CDR3 extends over 14 amino acids. V dropped 6 bases and J dropped 0 bases, with 10 bases sitting between them. Germline CDR1 reads MDHEN; CDR2 reads SYDVKM. CDR3 protein: CASSNPLSTDTQYF. The CDR3 DNA sequence: TGTGCCAGCAGCAACCCTCTAAGCACAGATACGCAGTATTTT.

This sequence joins TRBV11-3 and TRBJ2-1, with 8 bases identical to TRBD1. The CDR3 has 13 amino acids. J lost 6 bases, V lost 5 bases, and 3 bases had no gene match. Germline-derived CDR1 and CDR2 are SGHNT and YENEEA. The DNA of the CDR3 is TGTGCCAGCAGCCAAGACAGGGGCAATGAGCAGTTCTTC. Translated, it gives CASSQDRGNEQFF. Looking up the rest from reference TRBV11-3 and TRBJ2-1 gives the full variable domain: EAGVVQSPRYKIIEKKQPVAFWCNPISGHNTLYWYLQNLGQGPELLIRYENEEAVDDSQLPKDRFSAERLKGVDSTLKIQPAELGDSAVYLCASSQDRGNEQFFGPGTRLTVL.

CDR3 nucleotides: TGCGCCAGCAGCTTCTCTTACGAGCAGTACTTC. Amino acid sequence: CASSFSYEQYF. V is TRBV10-2 and J is TRBJ2-7; D not resolved. This CDR3 is built from 11 residues. Trimming removed 6 bases at V and 4 bases at J, with 7 bases between. CDR1 WSHSY and CDR2 SAAADI come from the germline V gene.

The chain links TRBV5-1 to TRBJ1-2; a weak D match, TRBD1 (5 bases). V gave up 3 bases and J gave up 8 bases, with 20 bases separating them. From germline, CDR1 is SGHRS and CDR2 YFSETQ. The CDR3 loop spans 15 amino acids. CDR3 protein: CASSSIPTVWTGYTF. Here the CDR3 DNA reads TGCGCCAGCAGCTCCATACCGACAGTATGGACGGGCTACACCTTC.

The chain uses TRBV5-1 and TRBJ2-5, with TRBD2 matching over 11 bases. Germline CDR1 is SGHRS and CDR2 is YFSETQ. The CDR3 spans 14 residues. V shed 5 bases, J shed 1 base, and the junction held 1 base outside the gene matches. CDR3 DNA: TGCGCCAGCAGGGGACTAGCGGCCCAAGAGACCCAGTACTTC. Encoded protein: CASRGLAAQETQYF.